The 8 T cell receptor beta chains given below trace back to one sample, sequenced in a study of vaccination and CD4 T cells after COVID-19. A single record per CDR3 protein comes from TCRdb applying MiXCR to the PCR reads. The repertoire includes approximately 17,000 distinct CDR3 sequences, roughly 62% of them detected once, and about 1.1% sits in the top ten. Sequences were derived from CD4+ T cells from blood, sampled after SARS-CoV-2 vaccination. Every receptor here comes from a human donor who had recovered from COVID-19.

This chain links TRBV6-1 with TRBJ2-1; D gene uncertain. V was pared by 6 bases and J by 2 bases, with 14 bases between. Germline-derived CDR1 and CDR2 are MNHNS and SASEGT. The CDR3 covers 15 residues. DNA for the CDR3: TGTGCCAGCAGCCCTGCCCATATGACCTACAATGAGCAGTTCTTC. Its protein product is CASSPAHMTYNEQFF.

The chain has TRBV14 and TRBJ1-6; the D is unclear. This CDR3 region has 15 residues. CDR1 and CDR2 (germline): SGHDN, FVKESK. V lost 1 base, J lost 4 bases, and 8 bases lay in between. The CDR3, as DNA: TGTGCCAGCAGCCAAGTAACGCCTTATAATTCACCCCTCCACTTT. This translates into CASSQVTPYNSPLHF.

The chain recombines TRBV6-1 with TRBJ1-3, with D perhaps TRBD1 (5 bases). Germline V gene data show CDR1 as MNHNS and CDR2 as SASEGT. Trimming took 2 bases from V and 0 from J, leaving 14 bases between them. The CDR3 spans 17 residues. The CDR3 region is CASSERGAANSGNTIYF. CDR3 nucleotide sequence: TGTGCCAGCAGTGAAAGAGGGGCGGCGAACTCTGGAAACACCATATATTTT.

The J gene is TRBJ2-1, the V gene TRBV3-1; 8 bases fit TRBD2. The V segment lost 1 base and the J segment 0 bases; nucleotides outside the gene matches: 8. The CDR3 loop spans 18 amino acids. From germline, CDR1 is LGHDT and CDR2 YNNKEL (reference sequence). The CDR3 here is CASSQGSGSGRSYNEQFF. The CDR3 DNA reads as TGTGCCAGCAGCCAAGGGAGCGGGAGCGGGCGCTCCTACAATGAGCAGTTCTTC.

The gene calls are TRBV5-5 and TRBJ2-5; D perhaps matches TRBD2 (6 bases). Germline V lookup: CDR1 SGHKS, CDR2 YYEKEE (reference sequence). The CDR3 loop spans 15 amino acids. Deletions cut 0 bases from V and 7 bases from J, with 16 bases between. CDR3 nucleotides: TGTGCCAGCAGCTTGGGGGGAGGCAGGGAGAGGACCCAGTACTTC. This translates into CASSLGGGRERTQYF.

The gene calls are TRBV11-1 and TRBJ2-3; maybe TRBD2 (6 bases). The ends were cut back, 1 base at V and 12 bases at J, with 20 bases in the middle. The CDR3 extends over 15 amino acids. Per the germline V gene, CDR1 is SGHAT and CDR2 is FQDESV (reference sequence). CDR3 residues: CASSLGAQQASVQYF. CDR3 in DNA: TGTGCCAGCAGCTTAGGAGCGCAGCAAGCTAGCGTTCAGTATTTT.

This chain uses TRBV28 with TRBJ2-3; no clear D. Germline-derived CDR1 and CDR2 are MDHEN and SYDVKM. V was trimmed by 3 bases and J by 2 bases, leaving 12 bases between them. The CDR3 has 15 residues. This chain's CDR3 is CASSFSGKTTDTQYF. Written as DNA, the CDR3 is TGTGCCAGCAGTTTTTCGGGCAAAACCACAGATACGCAGTATTTT.

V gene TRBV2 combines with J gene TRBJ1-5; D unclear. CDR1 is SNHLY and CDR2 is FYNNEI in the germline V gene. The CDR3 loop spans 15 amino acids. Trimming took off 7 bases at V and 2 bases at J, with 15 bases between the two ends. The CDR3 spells CASNEPKAGNQPQHF. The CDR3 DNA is TGTGCCAGCAACGAGCCCAAGGCAGGCAATCAGCCCCAGCATTTT. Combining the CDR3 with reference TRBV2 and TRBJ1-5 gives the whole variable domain EPEVTQTPSHQVTQMGQEVILRCVPISNHLYFYWYRQILGQKVEFLVSFYNNEISEKSEIFDDQFSVERPDGSNFTLKIRSTKLEDSAMYFCASNEPKAGNQPQHFGDGTRLSIL.